This TCR beta chain derives from a study of blood T cell repertoires in COVID-19. The assay was immunoSEQ multiplex PCR, and TCRdb's table has in-frame clones only and misses some. The repertoire includes roughly 110,000 clones, roughly 89% of them detected once, and 15% to 20% sits in the top ten. V dropped 1 base and J dropped 7 bases, with 26 bases sitting between them. The CDR3 covers 18 residues. CDR1 is SGHTA, CDR2 FQGTGA, per germline. Sequencing was carried out using peripheral blood. The sequence came from a human donor with acute or convalescent COVID-19. The donor label of this sample is uncertain. The chain is built from TRBV7-3 and TRBJ2-7, with D possibly being TRBD2 (5 bases). This CDR3 is CASSLIYARRAPGLEQYF. The CDR3 DNA reads as TGTGCCAGCAGCTTAATTTACGCACGGCGGGCCCCGGGTTTGGAGCAGTACTTC.